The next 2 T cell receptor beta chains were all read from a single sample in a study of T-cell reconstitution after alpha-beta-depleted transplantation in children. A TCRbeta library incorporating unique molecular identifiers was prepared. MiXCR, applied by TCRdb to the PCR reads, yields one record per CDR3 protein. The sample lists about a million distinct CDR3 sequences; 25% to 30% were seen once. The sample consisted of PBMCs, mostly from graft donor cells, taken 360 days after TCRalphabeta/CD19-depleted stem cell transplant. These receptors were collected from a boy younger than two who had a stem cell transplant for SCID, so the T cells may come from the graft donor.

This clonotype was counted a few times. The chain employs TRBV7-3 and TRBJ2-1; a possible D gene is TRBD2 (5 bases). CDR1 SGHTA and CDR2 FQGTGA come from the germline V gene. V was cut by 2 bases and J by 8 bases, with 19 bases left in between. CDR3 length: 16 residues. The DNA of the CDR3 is TGTGCCAGCAGCTTAGGCTTCGGGGAGAACTGGGATGAGCAGTTCTTC. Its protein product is CASSLGFGENWDEQFF.

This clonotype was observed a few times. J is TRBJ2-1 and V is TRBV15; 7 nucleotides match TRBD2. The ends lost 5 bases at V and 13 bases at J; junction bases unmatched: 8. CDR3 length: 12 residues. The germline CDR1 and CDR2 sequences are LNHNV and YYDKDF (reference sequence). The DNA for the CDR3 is TGTGCCACCAGCCTGGGGGAGGGTGAACAGTTCTTC. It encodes CATSLGEGEQFF.